The 9 T cell receptor beta chains listed next were all sequenced from one sample in a study of blood T cell repertoires in COVID-19. Sequencing was performed with immunoSEQ multiplex PCR; in TCRdb, only in-frame clones are kept and a portion is missing. The sample has approximately 200,000 clones; approximately 89% are singletons. The sequencing sample was made of PBMCs or T cells enriched from blood (not recorded which). Source of these receptors: a woman in her 30s who had been exposed to COVID-19.

The table lists this clone with a count of one. The chain combines TRBV3-1 (or the pseudogene TRBV3-2) with TRBJ1-2; 9 bases fit TRBD1. From germline, CDR1 is LGHDT and CDR2 YNNKEL (reference sequence). The V and J ends lost 4 bases and 1 base, in that order; junction bases with no gene match: 7. This CDR3 is built from 16 residues. The CDR3 region is CASSPFTTGGNYGYTF. The CDR3 bases are TGTGCCAGCAGCCCCTTTACGACAGGGGGTAACTATGGCTACACCTTC.

V usage is TRBV19 and J usage is TRBJ2-3; D perhaps matches TRBD2 (6 bases). The germline V gene has CDR1 LNHDA and CDR2 SQIVND (reference sequence). V gave up 3 bases and J gave up 4 bases, with 14 bases separating them. The CDR3 is made up of 15 amino acids. Written as DNA, the CDR3 is TGTGCCAGTAGTATCGGAGGGAGAGGTCCAGATACGCAGTATTTT. Residues: CASSIGGRGPDTQYF.

The chain has TRBV4-1 and TRBJ1-2; no firm D call. The germline gives CDR1 MGHRA, CDR2 YSYEKL. The CDR3 is 18 residues long. Trimming left V 0 bases short and J 4 bases short, with 21 bases between. The CDR3 DNA follows: TGCGCCAGCAGCCAAGATCTGTTTGAGGTCTGGAGAGGCTATGGCTACACCTTC. Amino acid sequence: CASSQDLFEVWRGYGYTF.

The genes are TRBV2 and TRBJ2-5, with 7 bases matching TRBD2. The ends lost 11 bases at V and 2 bases at J; junction bases unmatched: 11. The germline CDR1 and CDR2 sequences are SNHLY and FYNNEI. The CDR3 extends over 14 amino acids. CDR3 coding DNA: TGTGCCGCATCACTAGCGTACTCTCAAGAGACCCAGTACTTC. This encodes CAASLAYSQETQYF.

The chain couples TRBV6-5 to TRBJ2-1; TRBD2 matches at 11 bases. The CDR3 has 14 residues. Trimming cost V 5 bases and J 8 bases; bases outside gene matches: 5. Germline V gene lookup returns CDR1 MNHEY and CDR2 SVGAGI. This chain's CDR3 is CASSRLAGGHEQFF. The DNA for the CDR3 is TGTGCCAGCAGTCGCCTAGCGGGAGGCCATGAGCAGTTCTTC.

The V and J genes are TRBV29-1 and TRBJ2-7; 9 bases fit TRBD1. Looked up from germline, CDR1 is SQVTM and CDR2 is ANQGSEA. Germline trimming cut 5 bases from V and 3 bases from J; bases unmatched to any gene: 8. The CDR3 is 14 residues long. The CDR3 sequence is CSVRTTGGIYEQYF. CDR3 nucleotide sequence: TGCAGCGTTAGAACGACAGGGGGTATCTACGAGCAGTACTTC.

CDR3 DNA sequence: TGCGCCAGCACCCGGGTCGGGGGAGAATCTAACGAGCAGTACTTC. Amino acid sequence: CASTRVGGESNEQYF. The V call is TRBV5-1, the J call TRBJ2-7; TRBD2 might be the D (6 bases). V lost 6 bases to trimming and J lost 5 bases, with 21 bases between them. Germline V lookup: CDR1 SGHRS, CDR2 YFSETQ. This CDR3 is 15 amino acids long.

The chain joins TRBV15 to TRBJ2-7, with 11 bases matching TRBD2. This CDR3 has 13 residues. V lost 8 bases, J lost 1 base, and 1 base stayed unmatched. CDR1 is LNHNV, CDR2 YYDKDF, per germline (reference sequence). CDR3 coding DNA: TGTGCCACCCGACTAGCGGGGTCCTACGAGCAGTACTTC. Amino acid sequence: CATRLAGSYEQYF.

This clone was observed a single time. V is TRBV19 and J is TRBJ1-2, with D maybe TRBD1 (5 bases). Germline V gene lookup returns CDR1 LNHDA and CDR2 SQIVND (reference sequence). The CDR3 extends over 16 amino acids. Trimming took 4 bases from V and 4 from J, leaving 19 bases between them. CDR3 sequence (DNA): TGTGCCAGTAGTAAAAACACAGAGGCGGGGGGCTATGGCTACACCTTC. It yields the protein CASSKNTEAGGYGYTF.